The 7 T cell receptor beta chains given below trace back to one sample, sequenced in a study of beta chain features in type 1 diabetes. Of the isolated RNA, all was reverse transcribed, and so the sequenced material was expressed TCRB transcripts. Clones were read by immunoSEQ multiplex PCR, and TCRdb kept only the in-frame ones, dropping some. The top ten clones hold 0.6% to 0.8% of a sample with fewer than 200,000 clones, 13% of them seen once. Sequenced material: central memory CD4+ T cells from blood. Receptors were obtained from a woman in her late teens or twenties in good health.

The chain has TRBV18 and TRBJ2-1; 7 bases match TRBD1. The CDR3 sequence is 14 residues long. With V trimmed by 5 bases and J by 5 bases, 6 bases remained unmatched. The germline V gene has CDR1 KGHSH and CDR2 LQKENI. CDR3 sequence reads: CASSTRTGDNEQFF. The CDR3 DNA sequence: TGTGCCAGCTCAACGAGGACAGGTGACAATGAGCAGTTCTTC.

In its sample, this clone was seen many times. The V gene is TRBV4-3, the J gene TRBJ1-2, with D unclear. The CDR3 extends over 14 amino acids. Germline V CDR1 and CDR2: LGHNA, YSLEER. With 0 bases removed from V and 5 bases from J, the gap between germline ends came to 10 bases. CDR3 region: CASSQEPRGYGYTF. CDR3 in DNA: TGCGCCAGCAGCCAAGAGCCGCGGGGATATGGCTACACCTTC.

The rearrangement uses TRBV2 and TRBJ2-7; maybe TRBD1 (5 bases). V lost 6 bases and J lost 4, with 16 bases in between. The CDR3 sequence is 14 residues long. Germline lookup yields CDR1 SNHLY and CDR2 FYNNEI. CDR3 residues: CASSLESGLYEQYF. The CDR3 coding sequence is TGTGCCAGCAGCCTTGAATCAGGGTTATACGAGCAGTACTTC.

The chain uses TRBV18 and TRBJ2-5; TRBD1 matches at 8 bases. The CDR3 is 13 residues long. CDR1 and CDR2 from the germline V gene are KGHSH and LQKENI. The V gene end was trimmed by 6 bases and the J gene end by 5 bases; junction bases not matched to a gene: 5. The CDR3 here is CASSAGGYETQYF. The CDR3 bases are TGTGCCAGCTCCGCAGGGGGCTATGAGACCCAGTACTTC.

The rearrangement links TRBV5-4 to TRBJ2-3, with 13 nucleotides matching TRBD2. Trimming at V came to 5 bases and at J to 9 bases, leaving 12 bases not matched to a gene. The CDR3 totals 16 residues. CDR1 and CDR2 (germline): SGHNT, YYREEE (reference sequence). The CDR3 sequence is CASRAGLAGEPTTQYF. In nucleotides, the CDR3 is TGTGCCAGCAGGGCAGGACTAGCGGGGGAACCTACGACGCAGTATTTT.

The CDR3 DNA is TGCGCCAGCTGGGGGACAGGGGAGTTCGGTGAGCAGTTCTTC. Its protein is CASWGTGEFGEQFF. The chain uses TRBV5-1 and TRBJ2-1, with 10 bases matching TRBD1. CDR1 SGHRS and CDR2 YFSETQ come from the germline V gene. Germline trimming cut 7 bases from V and 9 bases from J; bases unmatched to any gene: 10. The CDR3 contains 14 residues.

This clone has only a few counts. Here the CDR3 reads CASSLIENTEAFF. The CDR3 nucleotides read TGTGCCAGCAGCTTAATAGAGAACACTGAAGCTTTCTTT. The V and J genes are TRBV7-9 and TRBJ1-1; no firm D call. The CDR3 length is 13 residues. V lost 2 bases and J 1 base, leaving 5 bases between the germline ends. Germline values: CDR1 SEHNR, CDR2 FQNEAQ (reference sequence).